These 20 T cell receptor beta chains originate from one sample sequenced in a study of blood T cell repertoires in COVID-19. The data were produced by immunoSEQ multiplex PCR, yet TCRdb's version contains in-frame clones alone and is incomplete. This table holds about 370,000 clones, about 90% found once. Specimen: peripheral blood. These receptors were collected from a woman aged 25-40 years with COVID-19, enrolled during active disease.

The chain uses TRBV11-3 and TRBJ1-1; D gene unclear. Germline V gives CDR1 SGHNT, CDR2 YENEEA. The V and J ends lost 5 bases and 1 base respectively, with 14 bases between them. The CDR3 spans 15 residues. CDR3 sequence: CASSPRRIGNTEAFF. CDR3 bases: TGTGCCAGCAGCCCCCGGAGAATCGGGAACACTGAAGCTTTCTTT.

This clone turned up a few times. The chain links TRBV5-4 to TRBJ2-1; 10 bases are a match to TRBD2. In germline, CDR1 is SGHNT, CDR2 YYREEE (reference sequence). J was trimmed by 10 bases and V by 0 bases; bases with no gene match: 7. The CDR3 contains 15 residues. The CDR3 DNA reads TGTGCCAGCAGCTTGGGAGCGGGGGGGCCCAGAGAGCAGTTCTTC. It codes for CASSLGAGGPREQFF. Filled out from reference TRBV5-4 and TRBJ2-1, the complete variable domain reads ETGVTQSPTHLIKTRGQQVTLRCSSQSGHNTVSWYQQALGQGPQFIFQYYREEENGRGNFPPRFSGLQFPNYSSELNVNALELDDSALYLCASSLGAGGPREQFFGPGTRLTVL.

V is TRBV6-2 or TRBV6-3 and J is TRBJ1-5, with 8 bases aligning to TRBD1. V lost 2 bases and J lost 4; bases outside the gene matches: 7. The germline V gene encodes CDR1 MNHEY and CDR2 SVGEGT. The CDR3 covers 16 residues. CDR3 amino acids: CASSYRQGLRNQPQHF. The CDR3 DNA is TGTGCCAGCAGTTACCGACAGGGGTTGCGGAATCAGCCCCAGCATTTT.

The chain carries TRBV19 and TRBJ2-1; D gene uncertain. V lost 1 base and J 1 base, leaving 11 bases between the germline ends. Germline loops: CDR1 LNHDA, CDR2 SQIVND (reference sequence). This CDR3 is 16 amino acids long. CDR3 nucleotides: TGTGCCAGTAGTATAGCCCTCCAGCGATCCTACAATGAGCAGTTCTTC. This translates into CASSIALQRSYNEQFF.

CDR3 protein: CASSEQGTFTGNTIYF. CDR3 nucleotide sequence: TGTGCCAGCAGTGAACAGGGTACATTTACTGGAAACACCATATATTTT. The chain combines TRBV2 with TRBJ1-3; D perhaps matches TRBD1 (5 bases). The V end lost 2 bases, the J end lost 2 bases, and 13 bases lay between the germline ends. Germline CDR1 reads SNHLY; CDR2 reads FYNNEI. This CDR3 is 16 amino acids long.

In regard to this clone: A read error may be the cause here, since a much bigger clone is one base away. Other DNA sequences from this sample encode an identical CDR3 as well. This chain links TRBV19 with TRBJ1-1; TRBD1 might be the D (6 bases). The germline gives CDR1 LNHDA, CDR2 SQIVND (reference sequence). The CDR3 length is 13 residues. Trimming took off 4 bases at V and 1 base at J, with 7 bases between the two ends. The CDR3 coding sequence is TGTGCCAGTAGTACGACAGGGAACACTGAAGCTTTCTTT. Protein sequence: CASSTTGNTEAFF.

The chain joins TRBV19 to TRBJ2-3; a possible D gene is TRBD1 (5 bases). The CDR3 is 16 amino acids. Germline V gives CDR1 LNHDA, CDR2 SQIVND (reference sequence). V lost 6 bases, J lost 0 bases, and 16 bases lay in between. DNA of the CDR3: TGTGCCAGTAGCGAGCCCGCAGGGCCTAGCACAGATACGCAGTATTTT. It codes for CASSEPAGPSTDTQYF.

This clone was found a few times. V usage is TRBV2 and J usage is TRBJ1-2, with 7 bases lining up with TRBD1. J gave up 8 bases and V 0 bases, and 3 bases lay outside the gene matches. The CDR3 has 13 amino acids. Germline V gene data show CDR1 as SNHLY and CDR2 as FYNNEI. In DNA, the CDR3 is TGTGCCAGCAGTGAAGCGGAACAGGGGGGCTACACCTTC. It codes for CASSEAEQGGYTF.

CDR3 nucleotide sequence: TGCGCCAGCAGCAAAACAGGGGGTCTCACCGGGGAGCTGTTTTTT. Translation gives CASSKTGGLTGELFF. This chain uses TRBV4-3 with TRBJ2-2; 8 nucleotides line up with TRBD1. Germline CDR1 and CDR2: LGHNA and YSLEER. The J segment lost 4 bases and the V segment lost 5 bases, leaving 6 bases of the junction unmatched. This CDR3 spans 15 amino acids.

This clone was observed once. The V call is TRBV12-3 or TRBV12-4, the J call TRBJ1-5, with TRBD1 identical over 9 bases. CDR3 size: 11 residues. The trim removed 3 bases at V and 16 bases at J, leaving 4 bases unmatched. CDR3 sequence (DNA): TGTGCCAGCAGTTTTCGGGACAGGGTCCATTTT. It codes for CASSFRDRVHF.

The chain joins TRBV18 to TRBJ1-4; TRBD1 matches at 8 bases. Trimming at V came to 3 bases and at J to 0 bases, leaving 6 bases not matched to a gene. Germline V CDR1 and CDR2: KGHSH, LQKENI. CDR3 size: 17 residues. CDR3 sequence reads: CASSPSDRAATNEKLFF. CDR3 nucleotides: TGTGCCAGCTCACCTTCGGACAGGGCGGCAACTAATGAAAAACTGTTTTTT.

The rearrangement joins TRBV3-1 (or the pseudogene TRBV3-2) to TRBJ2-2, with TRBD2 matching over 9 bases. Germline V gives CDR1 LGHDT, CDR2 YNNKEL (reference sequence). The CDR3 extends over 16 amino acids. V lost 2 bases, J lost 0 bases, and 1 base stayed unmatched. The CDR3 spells CASSQLAGTNTGELFF. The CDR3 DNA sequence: TGTGCCAGCAGCCAACTAGCGGGGACGAACACCGGGGAGCTGTTTTTT.

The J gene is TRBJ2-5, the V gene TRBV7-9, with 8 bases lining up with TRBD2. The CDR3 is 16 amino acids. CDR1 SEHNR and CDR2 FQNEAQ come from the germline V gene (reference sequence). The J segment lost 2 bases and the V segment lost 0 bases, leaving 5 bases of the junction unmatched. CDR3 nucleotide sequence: TGTGCCAGCAGCTTAGCCCAGCGGGAGCAGCAAGAGACCCAGTACTTC. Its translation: CASSLAQREQQETQYF.

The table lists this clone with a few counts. DNA of the CDR3: TGTGCCAGCAGCTTAACCGGGAACTCCTACAATGAGCAGTTCTTC. This codes for CASSLTGNSYNEQFF. V and J are TRBV5-4 and TRBJ2-1, with D maybe TRBD2 (5 bases). The CDR3 runs 15 residues. The germline V and J ends were trimmed by 2 bases and 0 bases, with 9 bases remaining between them. From germline, CDR1 is SGHNT and CDR2 YYREEE (reference sequence).

The CDR3: CATSDSGGGPTYGYTF. The CDR3 coding sequence is TGTGCCACCAGTGATTCCGGCGGGGGGCCAACCTATGGCTACACCTTC. V gene TRBV24-1 combines with J gene TRBJ1-2; D is possibly TRBD1 (6 bases). Trimming removed 2 bases at V and 4 bases at J, with 16 bases between. CDR1 and CDR2 from the germline V gene are KGHDR and SFDVKD. CDR3 length equals 16 residues.

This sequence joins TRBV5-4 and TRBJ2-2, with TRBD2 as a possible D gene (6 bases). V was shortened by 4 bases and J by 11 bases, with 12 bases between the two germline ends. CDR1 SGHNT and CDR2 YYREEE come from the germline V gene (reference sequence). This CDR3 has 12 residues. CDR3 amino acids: CASSTRGAELFF. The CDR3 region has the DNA TGTGCCAGCAGCACCCGCGGGGCTGAGCTGTTTTTT. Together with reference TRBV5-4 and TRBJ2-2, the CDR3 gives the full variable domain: ETGVTQSPTHLIKTRGQQVTLRCSSQSGHNTVSWYQQALGQGPQFIFQYYREEENGRGNFPPRFSGLQFPNYSSELNVNALELDDSALYLCASSTRGAELFFGEGSRLTVL.

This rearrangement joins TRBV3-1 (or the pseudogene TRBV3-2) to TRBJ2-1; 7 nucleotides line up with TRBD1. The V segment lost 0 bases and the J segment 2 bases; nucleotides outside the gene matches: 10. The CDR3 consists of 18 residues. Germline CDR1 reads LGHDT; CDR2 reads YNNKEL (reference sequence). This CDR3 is CASSQETWDSETYNEQFF. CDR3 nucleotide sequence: TGTGCCAGCAGCCAAGAGACGTGGGACAGCGAGACCTACAATGAGCAGTTCTTC.

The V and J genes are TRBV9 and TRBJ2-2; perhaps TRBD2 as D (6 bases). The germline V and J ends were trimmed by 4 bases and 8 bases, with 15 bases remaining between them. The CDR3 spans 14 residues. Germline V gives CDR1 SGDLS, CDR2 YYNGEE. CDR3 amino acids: CASSPGGPGGELFF. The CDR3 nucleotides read TGTGCCAGCAGCCCCGGGGGACCAGGGGGGGAGCTGTTTTTT.

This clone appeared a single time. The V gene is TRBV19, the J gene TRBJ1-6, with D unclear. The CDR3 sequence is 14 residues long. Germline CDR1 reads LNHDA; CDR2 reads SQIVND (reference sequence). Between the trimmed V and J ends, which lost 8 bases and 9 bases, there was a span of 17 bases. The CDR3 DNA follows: TGTGCCAGTCGTGGGAGCCTGATGGGTTCACCCCTCCACTTT. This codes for CASRGSLMGSPLHF.

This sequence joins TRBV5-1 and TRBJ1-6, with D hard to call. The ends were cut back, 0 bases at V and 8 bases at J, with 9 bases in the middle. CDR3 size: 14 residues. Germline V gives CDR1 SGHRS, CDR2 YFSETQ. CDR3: CASSLADGDSPLHF. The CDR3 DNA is TGCGCCAGCAGCTTGGCCGACGGGGATTCACCCCTCCACTTT.